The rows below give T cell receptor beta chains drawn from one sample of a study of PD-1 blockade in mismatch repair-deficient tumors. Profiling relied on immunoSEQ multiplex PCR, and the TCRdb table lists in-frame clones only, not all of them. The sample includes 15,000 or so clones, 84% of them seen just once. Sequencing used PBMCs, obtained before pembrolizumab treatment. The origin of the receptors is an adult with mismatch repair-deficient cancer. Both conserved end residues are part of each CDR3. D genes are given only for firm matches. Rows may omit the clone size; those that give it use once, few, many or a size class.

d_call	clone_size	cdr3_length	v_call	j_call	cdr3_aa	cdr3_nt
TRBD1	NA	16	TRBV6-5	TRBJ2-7	CASSYSSGGTTYEQYF	TGTGCCAGCAGTTACTCGTCAGGGGGTACCACCTACGAGCAGTACTTC
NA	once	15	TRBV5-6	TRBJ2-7	CASSLRQGLFYEQYF	TGTGCCAGCAGCTTGCGCCAGGGGTTATTCTACGAGCAGTACTTC
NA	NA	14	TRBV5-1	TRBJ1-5	CASSPTGTNQPQHF	TGCGCCAGCAGCCCGACGGGCACCAATCAGCCCCAGCATTTT
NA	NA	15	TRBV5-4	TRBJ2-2	CASSYPGLGVQELFF	TGTGCCAGCAGTTATCCGGGACTTGGCGTCCAGGAGCTGTTTTTT
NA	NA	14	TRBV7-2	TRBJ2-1	CASSPDGLFNEQFF	TGTGCCAGCAGCCCCGACGGCCTTTTCAATGAGCAGTTCTTC
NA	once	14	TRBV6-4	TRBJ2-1	CASSDGSSYNEQFF	TGTGCCAGCAGTGACGGGAGCTCCTACAATGAGCAGTTCTTC
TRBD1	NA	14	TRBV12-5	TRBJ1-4	CTGGQGTTNEKLFF	TGTACTGGCGGACAGGGCACAACTAATGAAAAACTGTTTTTT
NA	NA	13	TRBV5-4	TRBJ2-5	CASSPETDETQYF	TGTGCCAGCAGCCCCGAGACAGATGAGACCCAGTACTTC
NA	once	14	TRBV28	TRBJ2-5	CASSSPDIQETQYF	TGTGCCAGCAGTTCCCCGGACATCCAAGAGACCCAGTACTTC
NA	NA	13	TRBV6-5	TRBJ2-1	CASSHPQTNEQFF	TGTGCCAGCAGTCACCCACAGACCAATGAGCAGTTCTTC
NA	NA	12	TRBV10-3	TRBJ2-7	CAISDTDYEQYF	TGTGCCATCAGTGACACCGACTACGAGCAGTACTTC
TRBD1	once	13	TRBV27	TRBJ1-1	CASGTGVNTEAFF	TGTGCCAGTGGGACAGGAGTGAACACTGAAGCTTTCTTT
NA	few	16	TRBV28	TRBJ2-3	CASSVSADSSPDTQYF	TGTGCCAGCAGTGTTTCGGCCGACAGCTCCCCAGATACGCAGTATTTT
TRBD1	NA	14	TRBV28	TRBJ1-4	CASSSGQGSEKLFF	TGTGCCAGCAGCTCGGGACAGGGTAGTGAAAAACTGTTTTTT
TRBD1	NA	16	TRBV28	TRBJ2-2	CASRGLSDRDTGELFF	TGTGCCAGCAGGGGTTTATCGGACAGGGACACCGGGGAGCTGTTTTTT
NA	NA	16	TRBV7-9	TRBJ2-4	CASSLEWLSAKNIQYF	TGTGCCAGCAGCTTAGAGTGGTTATCGGCCAAAAACATTCAGTACTTC
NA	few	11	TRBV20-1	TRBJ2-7	CSATQGYEQYF	TGCAGTGCGACACAGGGCTACGAGCAGTACTTC
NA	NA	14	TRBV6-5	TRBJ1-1	CASTNGGANTEAFF	TGTGCCAGCACTAATGGAGGGGCGAACACTGAAGCTTTCTTT
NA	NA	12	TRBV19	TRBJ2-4	CASMGAQNIQYF	TGTGCCAGTATGGGGGCTCAAAACATTCAGTACTTC
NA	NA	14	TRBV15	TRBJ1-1	CATEDPYRDTEAFF	TGTGCCACCGAAGACCCGTATCGGGACACTGAAGCTTTCTTT
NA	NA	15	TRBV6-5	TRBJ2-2	CASAPEGANTGELFF	TGTGCCAGCGCACCCGAGGGGGCGAACACCGGGGAGCTGTTTTTT
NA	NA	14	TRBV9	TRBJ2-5	CASSVEGTQETQYF	TGTGCCAGCAGCGTAGAGGGGACTCAAGAGACCCAGTACTTC
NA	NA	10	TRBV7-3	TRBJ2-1	CANWTEEQFF	TGTGCCAACTGGACGGAAGAGCAGTTCTTC
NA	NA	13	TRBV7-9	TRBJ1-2	CASSFTGHYGYTF	TGTGCCAGCAGCTTTACCGGACACTATGGCTACACCTTC
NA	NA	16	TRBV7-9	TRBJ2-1	CASSPGGASNNNEQFF	TGTGCCAGCAGCCCCGGGGGAGCGTCCAATAACAATGAGCAGTTCTTC
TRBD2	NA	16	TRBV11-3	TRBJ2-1	CASSLTSRSSYNEQFF	TGTGCCAGCAGCTTGACTAGCCGAAGCTCCTACAATGAGCAGTTCTTC
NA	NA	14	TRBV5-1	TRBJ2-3	CASSLGREQDTQYF	TGCGCCAGCAGCTTGGGCCGGGAGCAAGATACGCAGTATTTT
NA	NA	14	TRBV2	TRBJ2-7	CASSGPRGLYEQYF	TGTGCCAGCAGTGGACCGAGGGGATTATACGAGCAGTACTTC
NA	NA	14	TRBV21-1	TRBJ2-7	CASSKLAGEYEQYF	TGTGCCAGCAGCAAGTTAGCGGGAGAGTACGAGCAGTACTTC
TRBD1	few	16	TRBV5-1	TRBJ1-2	CASSFEVSRGPYGYTF	TGCGCCAGCAGCTTTGAGGTGTCGAGGGGGCCCTATGGCTACACCTTC
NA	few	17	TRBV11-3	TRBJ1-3	CASSRGGASRTGNTIYF	TGTGCCAGCAGCCGTGGGGGGGCGTCGAGAACTGGAAACACCATATATTTT
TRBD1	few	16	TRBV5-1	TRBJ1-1	CASSLVRRGRSGSAFF	TGCGCCAGCAGCTTGGTTCGCAGGGGGCGATCGGGGTCAGCTTTCTTT
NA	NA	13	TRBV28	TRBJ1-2	CATRGPLHYGYTF	TGTGCCACCAGGGGCCCCCTCCACTATGGCTACACCTTC
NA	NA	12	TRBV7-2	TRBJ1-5	CASSLGGGPQHF	TGTGCCAGCAGCTTAGGGGGAGGGCCTCAGCATTTT
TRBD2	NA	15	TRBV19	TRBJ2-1	CASSLRASGSNEQFF	TGTGCCAGTAGCCTTAGGGCTAGCGGGAGCAATGAGCAGTTCTTC
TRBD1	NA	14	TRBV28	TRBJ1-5	CASSPGGARQPQHF	TGTGCCAGCTCTCCAGGGGGGGCGAGACAGCCCCAGCATTTT
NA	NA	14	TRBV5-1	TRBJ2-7	CASSRASGAYEQYF	TGCGCCAGCAGCCGGGCCTCAGGGGCCTACGAGCAGTACTTC
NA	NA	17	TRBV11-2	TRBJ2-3	CASSETLLAASTDTQYF	TGTGCCAGCAGCGAGACTCTTCTAGCAGCTAGCACAGATACGCAGTATTTT
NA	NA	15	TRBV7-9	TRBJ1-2	CASSFLSQSNYGYTF	TGTGCCAGCAGCTTCTTAAGTCAATCCAACTATGGCTACACCTTC
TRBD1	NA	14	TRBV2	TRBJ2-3	CASKRTGQTDTQYF	TGTGCCAGCAAGAGGACAGGGCAGACAGATACGCAGTATTTT
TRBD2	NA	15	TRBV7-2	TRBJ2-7	CASSLNDRGSWEQYF	TGTGCCAGCAGCTTAAATGACCGCGGGAGTTGGGAGCAGTACTTC
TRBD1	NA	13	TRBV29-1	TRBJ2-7	CSVLGTGGFEQYF	TGCAGCGTCCTCGGGACAGGGGGCTTCGAGCAGTACTTC
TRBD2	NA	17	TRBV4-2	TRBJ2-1	CASSQSSGTSAYNEQFF	TGTGCCAGCAGCCAATCTTCCGGGACTAGCGCGTACAATGAGCAGTTCTTC
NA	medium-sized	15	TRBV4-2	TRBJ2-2	CASSQEDANTGELFF	TGTGCCAGCAGCCAAGAAGACGCGAACACCGGGGAGCTGTTTTTT
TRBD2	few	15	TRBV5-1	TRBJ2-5	CASSTGLADQETQYF	TGCGCCAGCAGCACGGGACTAGCGGACCAAGAGACCCAGTACTTC
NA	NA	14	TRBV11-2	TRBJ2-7	CASSFTRGEHEQYF	TGTGCCAGCAGCTTTACCAGGGGGGAACACGAGCAGTACTTC
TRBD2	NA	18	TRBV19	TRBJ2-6	CASSIRAGGPSGANVLTF	TGTGCCAGTAGTATTCGAGCGGGAGGGCCCTCTGGGGCCAACGTCCTGACTTTC
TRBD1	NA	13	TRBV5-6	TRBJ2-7	CASSEGQGLGEYF	TGTGCCAGCAGCGAGGGACAGGGTTTGGGGGAGTACTTC
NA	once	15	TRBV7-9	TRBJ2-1	CASSPLLAGYNEQFF	TGTGCCAGCAGCCCCCTCCTGGCGGGATACAATGAGCAGTTCTTC
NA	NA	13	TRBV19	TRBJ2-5	CASLGDNQETQYF	TGTGCCAGTTTGGGCGACAACCAAGAGACCCAGTACTTC
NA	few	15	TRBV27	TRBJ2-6	CASSPYLDGANVLTF	TGTGCCAGCAGCCCTTATTTGGACGGGGCCAACGTCCTGACTTTC
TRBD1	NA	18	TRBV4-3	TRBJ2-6	CASSPWTGGFSGANVLTF	TGCGCCAGCAGCCCTTGGACAGGGGGCTTCTCTGGGGCCAACGTCCTGACTTTC
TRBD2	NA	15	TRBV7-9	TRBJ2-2	CASSLTSGYTGELFF	TGTGCCAGCAGCCTCACTAGCGGATACACCGGGGAGCTGTTTTTT
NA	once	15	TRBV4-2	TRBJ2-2	CASSPGVLVDGELFF	TGTGCCAGCAGTCCCGGGGTACTAGTGGACGGGGAGCTGTTTTTT